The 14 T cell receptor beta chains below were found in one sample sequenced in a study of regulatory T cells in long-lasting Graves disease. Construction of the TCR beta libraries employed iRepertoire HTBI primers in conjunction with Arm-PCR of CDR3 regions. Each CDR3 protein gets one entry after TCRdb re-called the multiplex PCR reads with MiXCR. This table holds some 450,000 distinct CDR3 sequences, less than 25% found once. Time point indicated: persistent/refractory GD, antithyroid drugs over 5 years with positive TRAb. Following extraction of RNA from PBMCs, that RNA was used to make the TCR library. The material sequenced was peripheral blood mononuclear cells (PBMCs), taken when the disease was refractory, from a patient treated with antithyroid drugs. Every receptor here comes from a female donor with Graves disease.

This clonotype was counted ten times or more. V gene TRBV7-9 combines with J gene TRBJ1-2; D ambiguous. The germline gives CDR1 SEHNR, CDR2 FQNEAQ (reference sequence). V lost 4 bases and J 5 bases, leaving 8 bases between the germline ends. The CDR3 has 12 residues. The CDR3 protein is CASSSLTYGYTF. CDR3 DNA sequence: TGTGCCAGCAGCTCCTTGACTTATGGCTACACCTTC.

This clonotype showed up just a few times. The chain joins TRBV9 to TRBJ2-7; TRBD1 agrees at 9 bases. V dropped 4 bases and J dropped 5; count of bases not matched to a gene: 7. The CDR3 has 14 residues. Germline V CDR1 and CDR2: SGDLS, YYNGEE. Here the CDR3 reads CASSFSGQGNEQYF. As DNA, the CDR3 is TGTGCCAGCAGCTTCTCCGGACAGGGGAACGAGCAGTACTTC. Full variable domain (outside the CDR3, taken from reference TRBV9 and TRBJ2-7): DSGVTQTPKHLITATGQRVTLRCSPRSGDLSVYWYQQSLDQGLQFLIQYYNGEERAKGNILERFSAQQFPDLHSELNLSSLELGDSALYFCASSFSGQGNEQYFGPGTRLTVT.

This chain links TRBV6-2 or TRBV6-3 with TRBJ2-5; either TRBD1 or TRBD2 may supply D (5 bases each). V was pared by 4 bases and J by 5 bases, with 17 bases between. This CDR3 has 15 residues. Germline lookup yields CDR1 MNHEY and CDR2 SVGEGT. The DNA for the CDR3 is TGTGCCAGCAGTTTCGAGAGGGGTTTTTGGGAGACCCAGTACTTC. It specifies CASSFERGFWETQYF.

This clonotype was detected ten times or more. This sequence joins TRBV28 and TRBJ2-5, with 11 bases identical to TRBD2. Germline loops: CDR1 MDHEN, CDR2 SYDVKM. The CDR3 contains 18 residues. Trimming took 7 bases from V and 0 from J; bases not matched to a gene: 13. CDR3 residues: CASTLGLAGAAYQETQYF. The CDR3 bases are TGTGCCAGCACCCTAGGACTAGCGGGCGCTGCTTACCAAGAGACCCAGTACTTC. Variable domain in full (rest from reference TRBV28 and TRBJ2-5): DVKVTQSSRYLVKRTGEKVFLECVQDMDHENMFWYRQDPGLGLRLIYFSYDVKMKEKGDIPEGYSVSREKKERFSLILESASTNQTSMYLCASTLGLAGAAYQETQYFGPGTRLLVL.

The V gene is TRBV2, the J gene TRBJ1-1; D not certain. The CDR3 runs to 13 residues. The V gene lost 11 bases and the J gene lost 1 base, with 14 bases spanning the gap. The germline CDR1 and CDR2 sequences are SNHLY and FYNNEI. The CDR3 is CASTGLANTEAFF. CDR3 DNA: TGTGCCTCAACCGGTCTTGCGAACACTGAAGCTTTCTTT. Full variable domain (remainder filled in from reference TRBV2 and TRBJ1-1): EPEVTQTPSHQVTQMGQEVILRCVPISNHLYFYWYRQILGQKVEFLVSFYNNEISEKSEIFDDQFSVERPDGSNFTLKIRSTKLEDSAMYFCASTGLANTEAFFGQGTRLTVV.

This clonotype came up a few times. CDR3 in DNA: TGTGCCAGAAGCGAGGGGGAGGAGACCCAGTACTTC. It translates to CARSEGEETQYF. This sequence joins TRBV6-1 and TRBJ2-5, with D tentatively TRBD1 (6 bases). V was clipped by 9 bases and J by 5 bases, with 13 bases between them. Germline V gene sequence: CDR1 MNHNS, CDR2 SASEGT. The CDR3 is 12 amino acids.

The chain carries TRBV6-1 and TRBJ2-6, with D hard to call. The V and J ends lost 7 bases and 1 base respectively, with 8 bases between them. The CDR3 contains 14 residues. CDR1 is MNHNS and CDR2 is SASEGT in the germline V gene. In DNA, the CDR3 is TGTGCCAGCATCGGAGATTCTGGGGCCAACGTCCTGACTTTC. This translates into CASIGDSGANVLTF.

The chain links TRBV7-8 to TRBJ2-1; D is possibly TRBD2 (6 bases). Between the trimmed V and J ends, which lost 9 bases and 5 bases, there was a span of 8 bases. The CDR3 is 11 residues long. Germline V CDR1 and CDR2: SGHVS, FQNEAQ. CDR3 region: CASREDNEQFF. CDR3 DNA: TGTGCCAGTAGGGAGGACAATGAGCAGTTCTTC. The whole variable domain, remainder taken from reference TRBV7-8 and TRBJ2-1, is GAGVSQSPRYKVAKRGQDVALRCDPISGHVSLFWYQQALGQGPEFLTYFQNEAQLDKSGLPSDRFFAERPEGSVSTLKIQRTQQEDSAVYLCASREDNEQFFGPGTRLTVL.

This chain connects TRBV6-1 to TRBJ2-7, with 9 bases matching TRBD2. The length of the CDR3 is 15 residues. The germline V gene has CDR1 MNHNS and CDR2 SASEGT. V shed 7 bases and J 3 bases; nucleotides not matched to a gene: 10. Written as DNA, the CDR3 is TGTGCCAGCACCCCCGTTAGCGGGAGTCGCTACGAGCAGTACTTC. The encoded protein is CASTPVSGSRYEQYF.

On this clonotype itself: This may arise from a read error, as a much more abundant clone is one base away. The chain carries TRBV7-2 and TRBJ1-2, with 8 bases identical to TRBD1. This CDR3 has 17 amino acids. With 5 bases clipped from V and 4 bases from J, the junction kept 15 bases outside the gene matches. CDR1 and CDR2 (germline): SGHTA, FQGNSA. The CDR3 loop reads CASSGGQGIRSSYGYTF. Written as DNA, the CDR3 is TGTGCCAGCAGCGGAGGACAGGGAATCAGGTCGAGCTATGGCTACACCTTC.

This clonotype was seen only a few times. CDR3 coding DNA: TGTGCCAGCAGTGGGGGGACAGTAAACATTCAGTACTTC. This sequence encodes CASSGGTVNIQYF. This chain uses TRBV6-2 or TRBV6-3 with TRBJ2-4; weak D call: TRBD1 (7 bases). V lost 5 bases and J 6 bases, leaving 11 bases between the germline ends. The CDR3 totals 13 residues. CDR1 MNHEY and CDR2 SVGEGT come from the germline V gene.

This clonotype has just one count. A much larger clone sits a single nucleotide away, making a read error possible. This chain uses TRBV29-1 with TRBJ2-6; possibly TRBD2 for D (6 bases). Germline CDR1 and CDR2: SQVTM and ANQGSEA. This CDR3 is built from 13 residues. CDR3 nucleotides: TGCAGCGTCGGGGGTACTGGGGCCGACGTCCTGACTTTC. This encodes CSVGGTGADVLTF.

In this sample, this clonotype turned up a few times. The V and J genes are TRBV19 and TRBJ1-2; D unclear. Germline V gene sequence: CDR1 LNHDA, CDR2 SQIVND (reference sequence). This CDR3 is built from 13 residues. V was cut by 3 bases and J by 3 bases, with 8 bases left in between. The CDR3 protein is CASSIDGDYGYTF. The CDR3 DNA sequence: TGTGCCAGTAGTATTGACGGAGACTATGGCTACACCTTC.

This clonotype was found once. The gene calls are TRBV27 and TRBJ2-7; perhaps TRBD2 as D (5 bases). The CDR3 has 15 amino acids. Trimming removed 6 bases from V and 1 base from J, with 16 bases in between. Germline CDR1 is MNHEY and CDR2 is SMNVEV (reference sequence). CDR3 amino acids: CASRKTGGRSYEQYF. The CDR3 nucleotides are TGTGCCAGCAGAAAAACTGGCGGGCGGTCCTACGAGCAGTACTTC.